This T cell receptor beta chain is from a study of blood T cells in healthy people across ages. A second PCR of about 6 to 11 cycles used a sample-barcoded 5' primer and a J-beta primer mix. TCRdb re-called the 5' RACE reads with MiXCR, one entry per CDR3 protein. The repertoire holds approximately 350,000 distinct CDR3 sequences, about half seen once, with 45% to 55% in the top ten. The sequencing input was blood. The clonotype was recovered from a man aged 60-69 years in good health.

CDR3 coding DNA: TGTGCCAGCAGCTCGTATCAGGGCAACGAGCAGTACTTC. Protein: CASSSYQGNEQYF. The chain joins TRBV7-2 to TRBJ2-7, with a tentative D call TRBD1 (5 bases). Germline V lookup: CDR1 SGHTA, CDR2 FQGNSA. V was shortened by 4 bases and J by 5 bases, with 12 bases between the two germline ends. The CDR3 is made up of 13 amino acids. Full variable domain (remainder filled in from reference TRBV7-2 and TRBJ2-7): GAGVSQSPSNKVTEKGKDVELRCDPISGHTALYWYRQSLGQGLEFLIYFQGNSAPDKSGLPSDRFSAERTGGSVSTLTIQRTQQEDSAVYLCASSSYQGNEQYFGPGTRLTVT.